The rows below give T cell receptor beta chains drawn from one sample of a study of graft-versus-host responses after intestinal transplantation. Some clones are missing from TCRdb's copy, which holds only in-frame ones; the method was immunoSEQ multiplex PCR. The sample has about 97,000 clones, 75% to 95% seen once. This specimen was PBMCs, taken approximately 470 days after intestinal transplant. The receptors derive from a human patient who received an intestinal transplant, so some T cells may come from the graft donor. CDR3s leave out the opening cysteine and the closing phenylalanine or tryptophan. Each record gives: clone size, J gene, D gene, V gene, CDR3 protein. The D gene is left open where the match is weak. Size values are once, few and many counts, or a class for expanded clones, and some rows have none.

clone_size: .; j_call: TRBJ2-3; d_call: .; v_call: TRBV11-2; cdr3_aa: ASSLEFTSTDTQY
clone_size: .; j_call: TRBJ2-5; d_call: TRBD2; v_call: TRBV4-1; cdr3_aa: ASSQTLASGGAETQY
clone_size: .; j_call: TRBJ1-1; d_call: .; v_call: TRBV20-1; cdr3_aa: SAAVFSEAF
clone_size: once; j_call: TRBJ2-5; d_call: .; v_call: TRBV6-5; cdr3_aa: ASGLAYHQETQY
clone_size: .; j_call: TRBJ1-6; d_call: .; v_call: TRBV23-1; cdr3_aa: ASSQSFPDPSYNSPLH
clone_size: once; j_call: TRBJ2-1; d_call: .; v_call: TRBV19; cdr3_aa: ASSIDAGINEQF
clone_size: .; j_call: TRBJ2-1; d_call: TRBD2; v_call: TRBV6-5; cdr3_aa: ASSYEAGAPNEQF
clone_size: .; j_call: TRBJ1-2; d_call: TRBD1; v_call: TRBV27; cdr3_aa: ASSPGGAGGYGYT
clone_size: .; j_call: TRBJ1-1; d_call: TRBD1; v_call: TRBV6-5; cdr3_aa: ASRSQGAEAF
clone_size: .; j_call: TRBJ1-2; d_call: .; v_call: TRBV28; cdr3_aa: ASSLGGEGYT
clone_size: .; j_call: TRBJ1-1; d_call: TRBD1; v_call: TRBV29-1; cdr3_aa: SVDRGGMNTEAF
clone_size: .; j_call: TRBJ2-1; d_call: .; v_call: TRBV2; cdr3_aa: ASSEAAGQNYNEQF
clone_size: .; j_call: TRBJ2-7; d_call: .; v_call: TRBV7-9; cdr3_aa: ASTSRDSYEQY
clone_size: .; j_call: TRBJ1-2; d_call: TRBD1; v_call: TRBV5-6; cdr3_aa: ASSLGTGVNYGYT
clone_size: once; j_call: TRBJ2-3; d_call: TRBD2; v_call: TRBV7-6; cdr3_aa: ASSPPSGGAVDTQY
clone_size: .; j_call: TRBJ1-5; d_call: .; v_call: TRBV4-1; cdr3_aa: ASSQGAGGGLNQPQH
clone_size: .; j_call: TRBJ1-1; d_call: TRBD1; v_call: TRBV9; cdr3_aa: ASSPTGPTEAF